These 20 T cell receptor beta chains originate from one sample sequenced in a study of CD8 T cells in Susac syndrome. Random hexamers served to reverse transcribe roughly 0.5 to 1 ug RNA. MiXCR, run by TCRdb on the immunoSEQ multiplex PCR reads, gives a single entry per CDR3 protein. The sample has 200,000 to 300,000 distinct CDR3 sequences; almost 97% are singletons. Sample: CD4+ T cells from PBMCs. The receptors originated from a human donor with Susac syndrome.

The V gene is TRBV29-1, the J gene TRBJ2-1, with D maybe TRBD1 (6 bases). Deletions cut 1 base from V and 6 bases from J, with 13 bases between. Germline CDR1 and CDR2: SQVTM and ANQGSEA. This CDR3 has 14 residues. CDR3 nucleotide sequence: TGCAGCGTTGAAGTGACCGCCAGGGGCAATGAGCAGTTCTTC. Translated: CSVEVTARGNEQFF.

The chain is built from TRBV5-6 and TRBJ1-5, with TRBD1 matching 8 bases. This CDR3 has 14 amino acids. V was pared by 4 bases and J by 3 bases, with 3 bases of the junction left unmatched. The V gene's germline CDR1 is SGHDT and CDR2 YYEEEE. The CDR3 DNA is TGTGCCAGCAGCCGACAGGGGTACAATCAGCCCCAGCATTTT. This codes for CASSRQGYNQPQHF.

The chain has TRBV30 and TRBJ1-2, with D maybe TRBD1 (6 bases). CDR1 and CDR2 (germline): GTSNPN, SVGIG (reference sequence). This CDR3 is 14 amino acids long. V was trimmed by 6 bases and J by 4 bases, leaving 18 bases between them. In nucleotides, the CDR3 is TGTGCCTGCTCTGGGGGGCGCGGGTTCTATGGCTACACCTTC. This gives the protein CACSGGRGFYGYTF.

The rearrangement links TRBV3-1 to TRBJ2-3, with 10 bases fitting TRBD2. Losses at the gene ends were 1 base for V and 6 bases for J; bases not matched to a gene: 7. Germline CDR1 and CDR2: LGHDT and YNNKEL (reference sequence). The CDR3 has 16 residues. CDR3 bases: TGTGCCAGCAGCCAAGGATCCAGCGGGAGGGAGGATACGCAGTATTTT. Its protein is CASSQGSSGREDTQYF.

The rearrangement uses TRBV3-1 and TRBJ1-2; D is ambiguous. Deletions cut 1 base from V and 5 bases from J, with 11 bases between. This CDR3 region has 14 residues. Germline V lookup: CDR1 LGHDT, CDR2 YNNKEL (reference sequence). This chain's CDR3 is CASSQVSAPYGYTF. The DNA of the CDR3 is TGTGCCAGCAGCCAAGTTTCGGCACCGTATGGCTACACCTTC.

This clonotype was detected only once. The rearrangement uses TRBV7-9 and TRBJ1-1, with a tentative D call TRBD1 (5 bases). This CDR3 is 13 amino acids long. CDR1 is SEHNR, CDR2 FQNEAQ, per germline (reference sequence). Trimming removed 4 bases at V and 2 bases at J, with 8 bases between. Here the CDR3 DNA reads TGTGCCAGCAGCTGGGGCTCTAACACTGAAGCTTTCTTT. Its protein product is CASSWGSNTEAFF. Based on the CDR3 plus reference TRBV7-9 and TRBJ1-1, the full variable domain is DTGVSQNPRHKITKRGQNVTFRCDPISEHNRLYWYRQTLGQGPEFLTYFQNEAQLEKSRLLSDRFSAERPKGSFSTLEIQRTEQGDSAMYLCASSWGSNTEAFFGQGTRLTVV.

The chain uses TRBV20-1 and TRBJ1-5; D is undetermined. The CDR3 consists of 12 residues. V was pared by 0 bases and J by 9 bases, with 9 bases between. The germline V gene encodes CDR1 DFQATT and CDR2 SNEGSKA (reference sequence). CDR3 coding DNA: TGCAGTGCTAGAGACGGCTCAGGGCCCCAGCATTTT. The encoded protein is CSARDGSGPQHF.

The chain combines TRBV6-5 with TRBJ1-1, with D unclear. The germline gives CDR1 MNHEY, CDR2 SVGAGI. V lost 7 bases to trimming and J lost 7 bases, with 16 bases between them. CDR3 length equals 13 residues. Here the CDR3 reads CASIRGGVGEAFF. DNA of the CDR3: TGTGCCAGCATCCGAGGCGGGGTGGGTGAAGCTTTCTTT.

The chain links TRBV3-1 to TRBJ1-4, with D perhaps TRBD1 (6 bases). There are 14 residues in the CDR3. Germline lookup yields CDR1 LGHDT and CDR2 YNNKEL (reference sequence). V was trimmed by 2 bases and J by 8 bases, leaving 12 bases between them. CDR3 nucleotides: TGTGCCAGCAGCCAAACAGGGAGTAAGGAAAAACTGTTTTTT. Encoded protein: CASSQTGSKEKLFF.

This rearrangement joins TRBV20-1 to TRBJ2-1; either TRBD1 or TRBD2 may supply D (5 bases each). Germline loops: CDR1 DFQATT, CDR2 SNEGSKA (reference sequence). V lost 6 bases and J lost 5, with 17 bases in between. The CDR3 extends over 14 amino acids. The CDR3 bases are TGCAGTGCGAGCCCGGGACGCGGGCACAATGAGCAGTTCTTC. It codes for CSASPGRGHNEQFF.

V is TRBV29-1 and J is TRBJ1-4; D is ambiguous. CDR3 length: 13 amino acids. The V gene's germline CDR1 is SQVTM and CDR2 ANQGSEA. V gave up 1 base and J gave up 1 base, with 4 bases separating them. This CDR3 reads CSVEALTNEKLFF. CDR3 nucleotide sequence: TGCAGCGTTGAAGCGCTAACTAATGAAAAACTGTTTTTT.

This chain uses TRBV27 with TRBJ2-1, with 9 nucleotides matching TRBD1. CDR3 length: 14 amino acids. Germline CDR1 reads MNHEY; CDR2 reads SMNVEV (reference sequence). V dropped 6 bases and J dropped 8; count of bases not matched to a gene: 8. Here the CDR3 reads CASRDRDRAYEQFF. CDR3 nucleotides: TGTGCCAGCAGAGACCGGGACAGGGCTTATGAGCAGTTCTTC.

As DNA, the CDR3 is TGTGCCAGCAGTTTACACCAGGGTGCCGAGCAGTACTTC. Its translation: CASSLHQGAEQYF. The rearrangement links TRBV12-3 or TRBV12-4 to TRBJ2-7, with D perhaps TRBD1 (5 bases). V dropped 2 bases and J dropped 6 bases, with 11 bases sitting between them. This CDR3 comprises 13 residues.

The rearrangement links TRBV30 to TRBJ1-1; D remains ambiguous. Germline CDR1 GTSNPN, CDR2 SVGIG (reference sequence). The CDR3 contains 12 residues. V was trimmed by 1 base and J by 2 bases, leaving 5 bases between them. CDR3 in DNA: TGTGCCTGGAGTGCGAGAAACACTGAAGCTTTCTTT. Protein product: CAWSARNTEAFF.

J is TRBJ2-2 and V is TRBV4-1, with 7 bases fitting TRBD1. V lost 3 bases to trimming and J lost 4 bases; unmatched junction nucleotides: 5. The CDR3 totals 15 residues. Germline lookup yields CDR1 MGHRA and CDR2 YSYEKL. CDR3 nucleotides: TGCGCCAGCAGCCAGCCGGGACAGTTCACCGGGGAGCTGTTTTTT. Amino acid sequence: CASSQPGQFTGELFF.

The CDR3 protein is CASSEQGQGKAEAFF. DNA for the CDR3: TGTGCCAGCAGTGAACAGGGACAGGGGAAGGCTGAAGCTTTCTTT. The chain combines TRBV25-1 with TRBJ1-1, with 10 bases that match TRBD1. The CDR3 consists of 15 residues. J was trimmed by 6 bases and V by 2 bases; bases with no gene match: 6. The germline CDR1 and CDR2 sequences are MGHDK and SYGVNS.

The V gene is TRBV6-5, the J gene TRBJ1-2, with TRBD1 matching 7 bases. The CDR3 consists of 14 residues. V shed 6 bases, J shed 3 bases, and the junction held 7 bases outside the gene matches. The germline V gene encodes CDR1 MNHEY and CDR2 SVGAGI. DNA of the CDR3: TGTGCCAGCAGCCCCCGAGACAGGGACTATGGCTACACCTTC. This translates into CASSPRDRDYGYTF.

On this clonotype: The junction and the germline gene differ at one end; a read error may be behind it. V gene TRBV20-1 combines with J gene TRBJ1-4; unclear D gene. Germline V gives CDR1 DFQATT, CDR2 SNEGSKA (reference sequence). The CDR3 length is 13 residues. CDR3 loop: CSARAGLNEKLFF. CDR3 DNA: TGCAGTGCCAGAGCCGGGCTTAATGAAAAACTGTTTTTT.

The chain couples TRBV29-1 to TRBJ2-1; 9 nucleotides match TRBD2. CDR1 SQVTM and CDR2 ANQGSEA come from the germline V gene. The ends lost 7 bases at V and 6 bases at J; junction bases unmatched: 19. The CDR3 is 17 residues long. In nucleotides, the CDR3 is TGCAGCGCCCCCCGAGGGGTGGGAGCGGGAGGACCCAATGAGCAGTTCTTC. Translation: CSAPRGVGAGGPNEQFF.

The chain uses TRBV21-1 and TRBJ1-2. TRBV21-1 is listed as a pseudogene. The CDR3 is made up of 10 amino acids. The CDR3 DNA reads TGTGCCAGCCGCCCTGCCGGCTACACCTTC. Its protein is CASRPAGYTF.